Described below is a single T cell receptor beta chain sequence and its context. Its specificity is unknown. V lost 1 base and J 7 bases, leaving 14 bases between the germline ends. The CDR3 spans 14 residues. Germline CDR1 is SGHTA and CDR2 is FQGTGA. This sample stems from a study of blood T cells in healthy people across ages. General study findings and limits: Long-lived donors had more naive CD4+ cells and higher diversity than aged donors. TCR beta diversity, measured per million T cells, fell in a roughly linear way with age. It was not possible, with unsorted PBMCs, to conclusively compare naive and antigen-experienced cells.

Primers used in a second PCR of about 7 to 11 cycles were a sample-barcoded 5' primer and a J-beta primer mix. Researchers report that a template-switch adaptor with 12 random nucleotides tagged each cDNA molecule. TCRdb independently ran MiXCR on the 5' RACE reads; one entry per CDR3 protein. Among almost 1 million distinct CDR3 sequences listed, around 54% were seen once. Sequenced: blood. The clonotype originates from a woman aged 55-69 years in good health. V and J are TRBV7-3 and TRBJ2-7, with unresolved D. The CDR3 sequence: CASSLRALNNEQYF. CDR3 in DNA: TGTGCCAGCAGCTTAAGGGCCCTAAACAATGAGCAGTACTTC.